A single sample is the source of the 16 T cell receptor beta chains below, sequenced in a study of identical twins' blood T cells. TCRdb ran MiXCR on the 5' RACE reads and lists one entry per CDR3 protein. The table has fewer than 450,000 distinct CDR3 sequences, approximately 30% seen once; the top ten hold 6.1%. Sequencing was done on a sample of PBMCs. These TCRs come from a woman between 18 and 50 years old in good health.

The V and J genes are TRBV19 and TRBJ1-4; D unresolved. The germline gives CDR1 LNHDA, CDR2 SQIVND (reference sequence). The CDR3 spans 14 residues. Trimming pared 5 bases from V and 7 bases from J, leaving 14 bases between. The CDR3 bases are TGTGCCAGTAGTCGGGGATCGGGAGGTGAAAAACTGTTTTTT. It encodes CASSRGSGGEKLFF.

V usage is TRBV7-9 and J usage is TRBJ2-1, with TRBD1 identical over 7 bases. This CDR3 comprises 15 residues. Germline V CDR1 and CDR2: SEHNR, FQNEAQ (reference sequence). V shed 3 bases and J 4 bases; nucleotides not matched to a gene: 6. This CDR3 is CASSLVQGFYNEQFF. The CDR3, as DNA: TGTGCCAGCAGCTTGGTACAGGGGTTTTACAATGAGCAGTTCTTC.

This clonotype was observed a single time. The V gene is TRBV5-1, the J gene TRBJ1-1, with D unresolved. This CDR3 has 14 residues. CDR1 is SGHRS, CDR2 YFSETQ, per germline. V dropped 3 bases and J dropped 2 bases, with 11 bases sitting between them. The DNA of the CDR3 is TGCGCCAGCAGCTGGGGTTGGGAAAACACTGAAGCTTTCTTT. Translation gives CASSWGWENTEAFF.

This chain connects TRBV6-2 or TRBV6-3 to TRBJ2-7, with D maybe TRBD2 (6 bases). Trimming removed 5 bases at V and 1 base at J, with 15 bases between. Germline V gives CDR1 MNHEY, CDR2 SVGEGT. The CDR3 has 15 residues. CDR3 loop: CASSTRPGLSYEQYF. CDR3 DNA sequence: TGTGCCAGCAGTACTCGGCCGGGACTTTCCTACGAGCAGTACTTC.

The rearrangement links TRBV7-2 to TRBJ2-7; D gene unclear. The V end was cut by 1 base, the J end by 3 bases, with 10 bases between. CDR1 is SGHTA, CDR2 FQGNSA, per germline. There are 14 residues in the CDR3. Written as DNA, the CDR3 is TGTGCCAGCAGCTTAGGCGTCGCTTTCTACGAGCAGTACTTC. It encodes CASSLGVAFYEQYF.

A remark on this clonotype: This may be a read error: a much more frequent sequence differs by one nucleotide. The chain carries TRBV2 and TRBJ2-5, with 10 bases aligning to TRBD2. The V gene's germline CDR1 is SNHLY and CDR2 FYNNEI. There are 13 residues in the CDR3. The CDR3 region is CASTREGTSAQHF. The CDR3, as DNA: TGTGCCAGCACCCGAGAAGGGACTAGCGCCCAGCACTTC.

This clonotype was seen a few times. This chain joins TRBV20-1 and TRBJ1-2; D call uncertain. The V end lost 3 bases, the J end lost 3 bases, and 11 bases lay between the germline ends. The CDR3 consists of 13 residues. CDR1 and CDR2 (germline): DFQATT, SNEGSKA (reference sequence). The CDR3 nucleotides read TGCAGTGCTAGCTTATCAATCCACTATGGCTACACCTTC. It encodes CSASLSIHYGYTF.

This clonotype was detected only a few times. The CDR3 sequence: CASSLGALTSIYGYTF. The CDR3 DNA sequence: TGCGCCAGCAGCCTGGGGGCATTAACCAGTATCTATGGCTACACCTTC. This sequence joins TRBV5-1 and TRBJ1-2, with a weak D call TRBD1 (6 bases). Germline lookup yields CDR1 SGHRS and CDR2 YFSETQ. This CDR3 contains 16 residues. V lost 4 bases to trimming and J lost 4 bases, with 20 bases between them. The full variable domain, rest sourced from reference TRBV5-1 and TRBJ1-2, is KAGVTQTPRYLIKTRGQQVTLSCSPISGHRSVSWYQQTPGQGLQFLFEYFSETQRNKGNFPGRFSGRQFSNSRSEMNVSTLELGDSALYLCASSLGALTSIYGYTFGSGTRLTVV.

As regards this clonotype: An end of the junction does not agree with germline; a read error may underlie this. CDR3 sequence: CSAQNNEQLF. The DNA for the CDR3 is TGCAGCGCCCAGAACAATGAGCAGTTATTC. The V gene is TRBV29-1, the J gene TRBJ2-1; D gene uncertain. CDR1 is SQVTM, CDR2 ANQGSEA, per germline. The CDR3 has 10 residues.

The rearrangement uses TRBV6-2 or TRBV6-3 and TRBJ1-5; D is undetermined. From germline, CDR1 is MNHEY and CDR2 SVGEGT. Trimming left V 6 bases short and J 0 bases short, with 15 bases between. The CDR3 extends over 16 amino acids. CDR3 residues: CASSPSGVSSNQPQHF. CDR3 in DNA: TGTGCCAGCAGCCCGAGTGGAGTGAGTAGCAATCAGCCCCAGCATTTT.

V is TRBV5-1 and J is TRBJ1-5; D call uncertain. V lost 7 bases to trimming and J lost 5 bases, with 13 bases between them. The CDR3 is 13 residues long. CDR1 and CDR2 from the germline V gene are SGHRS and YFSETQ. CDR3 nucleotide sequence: TGCGCCAGCGGTACGGACTATCATCAGCCCCAGCATTTT. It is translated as CASGTDYHQPQHF.

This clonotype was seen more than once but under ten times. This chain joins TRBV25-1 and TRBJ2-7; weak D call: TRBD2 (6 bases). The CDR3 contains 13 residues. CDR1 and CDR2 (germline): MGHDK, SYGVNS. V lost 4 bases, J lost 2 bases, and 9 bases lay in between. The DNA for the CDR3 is TGTGCCAGCAGTGGGGGCGGGACCTACGAGCAGTACTTC. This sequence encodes CASSGGGTYEQYF.

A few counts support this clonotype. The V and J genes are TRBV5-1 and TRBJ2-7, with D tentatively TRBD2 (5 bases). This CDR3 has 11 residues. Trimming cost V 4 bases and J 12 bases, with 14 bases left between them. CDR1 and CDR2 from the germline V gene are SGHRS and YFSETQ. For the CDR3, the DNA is TGCGCCAGCAGCGGGGAGTTGGTAATGTACTTC. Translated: CASSGELVMYF.

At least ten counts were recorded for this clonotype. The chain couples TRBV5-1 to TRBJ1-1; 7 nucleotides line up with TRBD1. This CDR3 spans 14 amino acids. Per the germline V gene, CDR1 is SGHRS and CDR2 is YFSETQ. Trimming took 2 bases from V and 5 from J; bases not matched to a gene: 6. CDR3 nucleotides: TGCGCCAGCAGCTTCAACAGGGGAAAGACTGAAGCTTTCTTT. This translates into CASSFNRGKTEAFF.

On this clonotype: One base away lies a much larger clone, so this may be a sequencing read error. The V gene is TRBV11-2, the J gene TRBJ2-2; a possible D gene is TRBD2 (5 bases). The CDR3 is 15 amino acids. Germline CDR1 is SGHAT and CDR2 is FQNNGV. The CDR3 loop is CASSRLRKNTGEPFF. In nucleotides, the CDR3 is TGTGCCAGCAGCCGTTTGCGGAAGAACACCGGGGAGCCGTTTTTT.

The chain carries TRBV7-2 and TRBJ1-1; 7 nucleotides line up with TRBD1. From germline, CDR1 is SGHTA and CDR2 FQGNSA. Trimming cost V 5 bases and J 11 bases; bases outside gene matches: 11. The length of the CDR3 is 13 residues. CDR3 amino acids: CASSLKTGAGAFF. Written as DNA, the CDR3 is TGTGCCAGCAGCCTAAAAACAGGGGCGGGGGCTTTCTTT.